Detailed here is one TCR beta chain. Total RNA, at least 5.5 micrograms per sample, was extracted from PBMCs. The second PCR ran roughly 6 to 11 cycles with a sample-barcoded 5' primer and J-beta primers. Every cDNA molecule bore a tag from a template-switch adaptor containing 12 random nucleotides. TCRdb processed the 5' RACE reads anew with MiXCR; each CDR3 protein has one entry. The sample gives around 1.7 million distinct CDR3 sequences, roughly 27% of which show up once; approximately 7.7% is in the top ten. This sample was included in a study of blood T cells in healthy people across ages. The CDR3 sequence is 14 residues long. Trimming removed 5 bases from V and 5 bases from J; junction bases left unmatched: 5. Germline CDR1 and CDR2: DFQATT and SNEGSKA (reference sequence).

The sequence was obtained from a woman aged 25 to 39 in good health. The chain uses TRBV20-1 and TRBJ2-1; 11 nucleotides match TRBD2. Material for sequencing was blood. The CDR3 DNA is TGCAGTGCTGCCCGGACTAGCGGGCACAATGAGCAGTTCTTC. This gives the protein CSAARTSGHNEQFF.